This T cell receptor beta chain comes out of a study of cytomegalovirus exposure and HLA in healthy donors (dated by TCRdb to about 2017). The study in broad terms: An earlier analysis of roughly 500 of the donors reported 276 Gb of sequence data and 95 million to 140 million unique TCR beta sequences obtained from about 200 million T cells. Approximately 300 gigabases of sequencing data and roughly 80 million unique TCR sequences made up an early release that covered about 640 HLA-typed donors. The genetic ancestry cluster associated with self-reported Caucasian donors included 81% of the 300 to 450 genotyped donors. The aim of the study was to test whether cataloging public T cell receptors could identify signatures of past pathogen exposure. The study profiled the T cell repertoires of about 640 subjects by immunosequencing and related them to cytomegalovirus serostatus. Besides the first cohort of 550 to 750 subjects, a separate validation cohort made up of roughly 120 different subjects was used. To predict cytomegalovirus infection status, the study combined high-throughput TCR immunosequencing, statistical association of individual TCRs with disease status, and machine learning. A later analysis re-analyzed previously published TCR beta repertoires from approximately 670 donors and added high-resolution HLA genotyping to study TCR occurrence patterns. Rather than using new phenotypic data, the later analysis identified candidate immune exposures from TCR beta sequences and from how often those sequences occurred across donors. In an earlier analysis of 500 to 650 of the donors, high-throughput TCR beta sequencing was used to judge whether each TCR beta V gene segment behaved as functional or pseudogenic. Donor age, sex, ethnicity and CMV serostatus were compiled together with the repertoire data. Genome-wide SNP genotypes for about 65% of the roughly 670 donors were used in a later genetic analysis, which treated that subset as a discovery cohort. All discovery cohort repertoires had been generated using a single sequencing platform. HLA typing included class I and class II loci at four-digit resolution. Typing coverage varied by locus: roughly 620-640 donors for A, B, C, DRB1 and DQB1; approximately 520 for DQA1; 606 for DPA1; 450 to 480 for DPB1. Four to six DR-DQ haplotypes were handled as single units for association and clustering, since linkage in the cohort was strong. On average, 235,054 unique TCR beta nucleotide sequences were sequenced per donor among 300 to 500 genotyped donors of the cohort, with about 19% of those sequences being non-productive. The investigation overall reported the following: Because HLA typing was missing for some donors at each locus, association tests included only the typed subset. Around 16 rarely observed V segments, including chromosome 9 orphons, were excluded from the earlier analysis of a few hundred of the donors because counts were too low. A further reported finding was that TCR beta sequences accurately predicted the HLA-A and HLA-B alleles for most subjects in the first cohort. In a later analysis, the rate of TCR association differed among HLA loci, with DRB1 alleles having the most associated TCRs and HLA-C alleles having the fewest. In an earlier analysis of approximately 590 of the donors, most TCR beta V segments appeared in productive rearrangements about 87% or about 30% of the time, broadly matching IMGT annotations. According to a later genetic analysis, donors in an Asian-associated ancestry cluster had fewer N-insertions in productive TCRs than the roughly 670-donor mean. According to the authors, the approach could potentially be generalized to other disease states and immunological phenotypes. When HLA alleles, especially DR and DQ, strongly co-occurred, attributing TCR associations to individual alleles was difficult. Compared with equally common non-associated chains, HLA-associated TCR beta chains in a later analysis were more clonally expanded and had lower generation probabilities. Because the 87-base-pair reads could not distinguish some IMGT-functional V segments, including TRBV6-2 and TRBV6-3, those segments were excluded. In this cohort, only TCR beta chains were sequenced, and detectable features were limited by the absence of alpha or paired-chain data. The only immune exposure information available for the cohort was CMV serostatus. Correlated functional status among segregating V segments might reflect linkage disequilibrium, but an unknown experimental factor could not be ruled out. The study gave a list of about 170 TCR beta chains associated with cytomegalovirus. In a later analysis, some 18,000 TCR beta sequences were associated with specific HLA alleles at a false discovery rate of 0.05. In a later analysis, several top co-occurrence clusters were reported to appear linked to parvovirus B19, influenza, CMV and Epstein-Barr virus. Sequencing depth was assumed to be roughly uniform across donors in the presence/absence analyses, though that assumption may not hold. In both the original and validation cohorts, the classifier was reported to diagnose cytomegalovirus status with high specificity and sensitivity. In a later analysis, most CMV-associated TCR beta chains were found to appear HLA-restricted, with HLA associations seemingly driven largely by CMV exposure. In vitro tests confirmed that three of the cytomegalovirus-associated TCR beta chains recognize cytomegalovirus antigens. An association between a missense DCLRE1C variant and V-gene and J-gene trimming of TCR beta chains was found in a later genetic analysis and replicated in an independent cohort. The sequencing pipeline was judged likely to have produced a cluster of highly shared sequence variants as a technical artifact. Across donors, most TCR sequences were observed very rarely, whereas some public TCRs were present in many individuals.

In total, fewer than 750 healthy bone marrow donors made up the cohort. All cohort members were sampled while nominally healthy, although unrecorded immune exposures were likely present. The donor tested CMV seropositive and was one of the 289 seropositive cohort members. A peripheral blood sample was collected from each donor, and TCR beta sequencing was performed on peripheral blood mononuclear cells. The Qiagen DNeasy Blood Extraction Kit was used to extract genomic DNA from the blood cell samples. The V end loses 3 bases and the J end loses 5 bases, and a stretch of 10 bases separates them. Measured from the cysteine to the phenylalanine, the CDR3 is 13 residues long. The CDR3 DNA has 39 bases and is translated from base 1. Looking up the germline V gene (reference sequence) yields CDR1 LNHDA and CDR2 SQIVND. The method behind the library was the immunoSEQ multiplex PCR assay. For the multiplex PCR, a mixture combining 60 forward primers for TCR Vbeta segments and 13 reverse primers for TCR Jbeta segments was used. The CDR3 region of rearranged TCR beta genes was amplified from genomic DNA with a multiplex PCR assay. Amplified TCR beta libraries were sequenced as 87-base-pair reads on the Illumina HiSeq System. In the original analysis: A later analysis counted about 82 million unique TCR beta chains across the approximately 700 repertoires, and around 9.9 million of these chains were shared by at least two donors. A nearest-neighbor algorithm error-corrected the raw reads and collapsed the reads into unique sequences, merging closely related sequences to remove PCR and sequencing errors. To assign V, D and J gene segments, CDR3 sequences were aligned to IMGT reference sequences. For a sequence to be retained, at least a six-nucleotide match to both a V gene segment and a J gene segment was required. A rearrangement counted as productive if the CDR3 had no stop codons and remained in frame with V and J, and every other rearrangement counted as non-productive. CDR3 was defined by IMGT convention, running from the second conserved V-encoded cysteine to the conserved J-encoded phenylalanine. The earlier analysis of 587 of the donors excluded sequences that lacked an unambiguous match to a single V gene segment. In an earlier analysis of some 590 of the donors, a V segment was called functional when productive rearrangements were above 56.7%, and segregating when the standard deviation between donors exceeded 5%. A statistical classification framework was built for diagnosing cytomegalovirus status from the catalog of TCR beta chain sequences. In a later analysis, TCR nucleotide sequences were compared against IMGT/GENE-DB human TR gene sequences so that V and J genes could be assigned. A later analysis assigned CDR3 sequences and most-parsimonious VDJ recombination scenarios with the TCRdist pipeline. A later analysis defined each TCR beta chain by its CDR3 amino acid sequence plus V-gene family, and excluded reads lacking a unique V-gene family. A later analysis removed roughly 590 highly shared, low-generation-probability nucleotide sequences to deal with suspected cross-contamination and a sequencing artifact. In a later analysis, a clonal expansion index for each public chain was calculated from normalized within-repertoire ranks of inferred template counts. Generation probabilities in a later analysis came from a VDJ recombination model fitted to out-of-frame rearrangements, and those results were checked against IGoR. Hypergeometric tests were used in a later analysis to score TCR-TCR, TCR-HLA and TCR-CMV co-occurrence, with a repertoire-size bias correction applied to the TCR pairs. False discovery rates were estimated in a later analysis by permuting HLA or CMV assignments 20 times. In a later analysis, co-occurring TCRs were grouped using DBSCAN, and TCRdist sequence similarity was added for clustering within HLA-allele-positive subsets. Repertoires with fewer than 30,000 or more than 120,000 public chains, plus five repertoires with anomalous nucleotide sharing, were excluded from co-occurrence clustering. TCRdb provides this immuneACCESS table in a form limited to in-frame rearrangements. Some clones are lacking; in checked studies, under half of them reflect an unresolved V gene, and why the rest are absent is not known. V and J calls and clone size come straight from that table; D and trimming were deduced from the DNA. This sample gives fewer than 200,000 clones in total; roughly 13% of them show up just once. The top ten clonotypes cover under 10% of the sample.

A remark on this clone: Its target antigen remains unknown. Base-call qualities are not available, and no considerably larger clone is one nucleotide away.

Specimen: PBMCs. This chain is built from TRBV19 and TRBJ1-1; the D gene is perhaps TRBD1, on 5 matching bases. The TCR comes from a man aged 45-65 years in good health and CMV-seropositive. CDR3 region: CASSMAGGTEAFF. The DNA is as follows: TGTGCCAGTAGTATGGCGGGGGGTACTGAAGCTTTCTTT.